A single sample is the source of the 14 T cell receptor beta chains below, sequenced in a study of identical twins. TCRdb passed the 5' RACE reads through MiXCR, listing each CDR3 protein once. The sample yields about 700,000 distinct CDR3 sequences, 6.1% seen once. The source material was naive T cells sorted from blood. These receptors were collected from a man aged 18 to 29 in good health.

This clonotype came up a few times. The J gene is TRBJ2-1, the V gene TRBV7-7; TRBD2 might be the D (6 bases). V dropped 3 bases and J dropped 8 bases, with 14 bases sitting between them. Germline V gene lookup returns CDR1 SSHAT and CDR2 FNYEAQ (reference sequence). CDR3 length: 14 amino acids. CDR3 DNA sequence: TGTGCCAGCAGCTTGCGGCTATCGGGGGATGAGCAGTTCTTC. Protein: CASSLRLSGDEQFF.

This clonotype was detected only a few times. The rearrangement joins TRBV6-1 to TRBJ2-3; D is perhaps TRBD1 or TRBD2 (5 bases each). CDR3 length: 15 amino acids. With 6 bases removed from V and 6 bases from J, the gap between germline ends came to 19 bases. Germline V gives CDR1 MNHNS, CDR2 SASEGT. The CDR3 sequence: CASRPTGTSLDTQYF. In DNA form, the CDR3 reads TGTGCCAGCAGACCGACCGGGACCTCTTTGGATACGCAGTATTTT.

This clonotype has only a few counts. The rearrangement joins TRBV15 to TRBJ2-7; 8 nucleotides match TRBD2. Germline V gene sequence: CDR1 LNHNV, CDR2 YYDKDF (reference sequence). Trimming took 9 bases from V and 5 from J; bases not matched to a gene: 12. The CDR3 is 14 residues long. DNA of the CDR3: TGTGCCACGAGAGAGGGAGCGGGAGTTGACGAGCAGTACTTC. Translation gives CATREGAGVDEQYF.

CDR3 sequence: CASGLVLGTGNYEQYF. For the CDR3, the DNA is TGTGCTAGTGGTTTGGTACTTGGGACAGGGAACTACGAGCAGTACTTC. V is TRBV12-5 and J is TRBJ2-7; 9 positions agree with TRBD1. V shed 0 bases, J shed 3 bases, and the junction held 6 bases outside the gene matches. CDR3 size: 16 residues. Germline V gene sequence: CDR1 LGHNT, CDR2 FRNRAP.

This chain connects TRBV5-1 to TRBJ1-4; D uncertain. Trimming took off 3 bases at V and 2 bases at J, with 11 bases between the two ends. Looked up from germline, CDR1 is SGHRS and CDR2 is YFSETQ. The CDR3 spans 15 residues. CDR3 residues: CASSWNGGTNEKLFF. In DNA form, the CDR3 reads TGCGCCAGCAGCTGGAATGGTGGGACTAATGAAAAACTGTTTTTT.

This clonotype was seen more than once but under ten times. This chain connects TRBV4-3 to TRBJ2-2; D possibly matches TRBD1 or TRBD2 (6 bases each). The CDR3 totals 18 residues. Trimming left V 1 base short and J 0 bases short, with 15 bases between. Germline lookup yields CDR1 LGHNA and CDR2 YSLEER. The CDR3 loop reads CASSQVQGRGPNTGELFF. As DNA, the CDR3 is TGCGCCAGCAGCCAAGTCCAGGGTCGGGGGCCGAACACCGGGGAGCTGTTTTTT.

This clonotype was observed many times. The chain employs TRBV9 and TRBJ2-1, with 10 positions matching TRBD1. The V gene's germline CDR1 is SGDLS and CDR2 YYNGEE. The CDR3 loop spans 13 amino acids. J was trimmed by 9 bases and V by 7 bases; bases with no gene match: 7. CDR3 nucleotide sequence: TGTGCCAGCGGGGGGACAGGGGTAAGTGAGCAGTTCTTC. It yields the protein CASGGTGVSEQFF.

This clonotype was seen a handful of times. The chain links TRBV5-1 to TRBJ2-5; D is unclear. Germline CDR1 SGHRS, CDR2 YFSETQ. There are 14 residues in the CDR3. Trimming took 0 bases from V and 4 from J, leaving 10 bases between them. In nucleotides, the CDR3 is TGCGCCAGCAGCTTGGCGGCGTGGCGAGAGACCCAGTACTTC. This gives the protein CASSLAAWRETQYF.

There are a few counts of this clonotype. This chain uses TRBV2 with TRBJ2-1; 10 positions agree with TRBD2. This CDR3 is built from 14 residues. Germline CDR1 SNHLY, CDR2 FYNNEI. Trimming removed 7 bases from V and 5 bases from J; junction bases left unmatched: 5. CDR3 bases: TGTGCCAGCATGAGGACTAGCGGCAACAATGAGCAGTTCTTC. Its translation is CASMRTSGNNEQFF.

J is TRBJ2-3 and V is TRBV6-1; D might be TRBD1 (5 bases). Trimming pared 2 bases from V and 5 bases from J, leaving 14 bases between. The V gene's germline CDR1 is MNHNS and CDR2 SASEGT. The CDR3 spans 15 residues. CDR3: CASSEKRRGKDTQYF. CDR3 DNA sequence: TGTGCCAGCAGTGAAAAGAGAAGGGGAAAAGATACGCAGTATTTT.

This clonotype was detected ten times or more. The rearrangement uses TRBV10-3 and TRBJ2-1, with 7 bases that match TRBD2. The CDR3 has 14 residues. The germline V gene encodes CDR1 ENHRY and CDR2 SYGVKD. The J segment lost 7 bases and the V segment lost 5 bases, leaving 8 bases of the junction unmatched. CDR3: CAISQHGRENEQFF. The CDR3 DNA reads TGTGCCATCAGTCAGCATGGGCGGGAGAATGAGCAGTTCTTC.

This clonotype occurred many times. The V gene is TRBV5-6, the J gene TRBJ2-7, with D possibly TRBD1 on 7 matching bases. The germline gives CDR1 SGHDT, CDR2 YYEEEE. This CDR3 contains 15 residues. With 4 bases removed from V and 3 bases from J, the gap between germline ends came to 17 bases. The CDR3 DNA reads as TGTGCCAGCAGCATTCAGGGGGGCGGAAACTACGAGCAGTACTTC. The encoded protein is CASSIQGGGNYEQYF.

There are a few counts of this clonotype. The V gene is TRBV28, the J gene TRBJ2-1; TRBD1 agrees at 7 bases. CDR1 is MDHEN and CDR2 is SYDVKM in the germline V gene. This CDR3 has 15 residues. The J segment lost 5 bases and the V segment lost 7 bases, leaving 11 bases of the junction unmatched. CDR3 sequence: CASTQTGTADNEQFF. The CDR3 DNA reads as TGTGCCAGCACCCAAACCGGGACAGCGGACAATGAGCAGTTCTTC.

The sample holds a few counts of this clonotype. J is TRBJ1-5 and V is TRBV20-1; D unclear. The V end was cut by 6 bases, the J end by 2 bases, with 11 bases between. Germline V gives CDR1 DFQATT, CDR2 SNEGSKA (reference sequence). The CDR3 has 13 residues. The CDR3 sequence is CSARAGGNQPQHF. CDR3 coding DNA: TGCAGTGCGAGGGCTGGGGGCAATCAGCCCCAGCATTTT.